The 21 T cell receptor beta chains below were found in one sample sequenced in a study of shared clonotypes between healthy human individuals. Repertoires were generated with immunoSEQ multiplex PCR, while TCRdb's copy carries only in-frame clones and drops some. The sample has some 500,000 clones; 79% are singletons. Sequenced input: PBMCs. The origin of the receptors is a woman aged 40 to 55 in good health. Some clones in this sample may be carry-over from other donors' samples.

The chain links TRBV7-3 to TRBJ2-7, with D tentatively TRBD1 (5 bases). CDR3 size: 13 residues. The ends were cut back, 5 bases at V and 5 bases at J, with 13 bases in the middle. Germline V gene sequence: CDR1 SGHTA, CDR2 FQGTGA. The DNA of the CDR3 is TGTGCCAGCAGCCTAATCAGGGAAAACGAGCAGTACTTC. Protein: CASSLIRENEQYF.

This chain uses TRBV5-1 with TRBJ1-1; no firm D call. Trimming shortened V by 1 base and J by 3 bases, and 7 bases separated the two germline ends. The germline V gene has CDR1 SGHRS and CDR2 YFSETQ. This CDR3 region has 13 residues. CDR3 loop: CASSLTQYTEAFF. The CDR3, as DNA: TGCGCCAGCAGCTTGACCCAATACACTGAAGCTTTCTTT.

The CDR3 sequence is CASSQDGRQGNTEAFF. CDR3 in DNA: TGCGCCAGCAGCCAAGATGGGCGACAGGGGAACACTGAAGCTTTCTTT. The chain employs TRBV4-1 and TRBJ1-1; 7 bases agree with TRBD1. After removal of 0 bases from V and 1 base from J, the junction contained 5 bases not matched to a gene. CDR1 MGHRA and CDR2 YSYEKL come from the germline V gene. The CDR3 totals 16 residues.

Turning to this clone: The sample carries other DNA sequences with the same CDR3. The chain joins TRBV28 to TRBJ2-3; 11 nucleotides align to TRBD2. This CDR3 is 16 amino acids long. Germline CDR1 MDHEN, CDR2 SYDVKM. Unmatched junction bases numbered 5, after V lost 4 bases and J lost 2 bases. The CDR3 is CASSSGLAGSTDTQYF. In DNA form, the CDR3 reads TGTGCCAGCAGTTCTGGACTAGCGGGTTCCACAGATACGCAGTATTTT.

V usage is TRBV28 and J usage is TRBJ1-2, with D unresolved. From germline, CDR1 is MDHEN and CDR2 SYDVKM. The CDR3 consists of 16 residues. The V gene lost 5 bases and the J gene lost 2 bases, with 18 bases spanning the gap. CDR3 DNA: TGTGCCAGCAGTCCTTACAGCAGGCGGGTGAACTATGGCTACACCTTC. Its translation: CASSPYSRRVNYGYTF.

This chain links TRBV28 with TRBJ1-4; D uncertain. Trimming stripped 3 bases from V and 7 bases from J, with 12 bases between. CDR3 size: 14 residues. Germline V lookup: CDR1 MDHEN, CDR2 SYDVKM. The CDR3, as DNA: TGTGCCAGCAGTTTTTCCGGATCCCGTGAAAAACTGTTTTTT. Translated, it gives CASSFSGSREKLFF.

With regard to this clone: This likely came from a read error, as a far larger clone is one base away. This same CDR3 is encoded by further DNA sequences in the sample. V gene TRBV25-1 combines with J gene TRBJ2-2; 7 bases agree with TRBD1. The CDR3 runs to 14 residues. Germline loops: CDR1 MGHDK, CDR2 SYGVNS. The CDR3 region is CASSEYEGAGELFF. CDR3 sequence (DNA): TGTGCCAGCAGTGAATATGAGGGGGCCGGTGAGCTGTTTTTT.

At least ten counts were recorded for this clone. The V call is TRBV6-4, the J call TRBJ2-1, with 10 bases aligning to TRBD2. The trim removed 3 bases at V and 10 bases at J, leaving 9 bases unmatched. Germline assignment: CDR1 MRHNA and CDR2 SNTAGT. The CDR3 is 15 residues long. CDR3 nucleotides: TGTGCCAGCAGTGAATCTAGCGGGAGCACGGACGAGCAGTTCTTC. As protein: CASSESSGSTDEQFF.

The chain couples TRBV5-1 to TRBJ2-2; the D gene could be TRBD1 or TRBD2 (5 bases each). The germline gives CDR1 SGHRS, CDR2 YFSETQ. The CDR3 is made up of 16 amino acids. V was pared by 3 bases and J by 3 bases, with 15 bases between. CDR3 nucleotides: TGCGCCAGCAGCTCGGGCGTTGGGACGGACACCGGGGAGCTGTTTTTT. Translated: CASSSGVGTDTGELFF. The entire variable domain, with the rest obtained from reference TRBV5-1 and TRBJ2-2, is as follows: KAGVTQTPRYLIKTRGQQVTLSCSPISGHRSVSWYQQTPGQGLQFLFEYFSETQRNKGNFPGRFSGRQFSNSRSEMNVSTLELGDSALYLCASSSGVGTDTGELFFGEGSRLTVL.

This sequence joins TRBV13 and TRBJ2-2; unclear D gene. Germline-derived CDR1 and CDR2 are PRHDT and FYEKMQ (reference sequence). The germline V and J ends were trimmed by 2 bases and 0 bases, with 16 bases remaining between them. This CDR3 region has 18 residues. This CDR3 reads CASSLSPRSRSNTGELFF. In DNA form, the CDR3 reads TGTGCCAGCAGCTTATCCCCTAGGTCCCGGTCGAACACCGGGGAGCTGTTTTTT. The whole variable domain, remainder taken from reference TRBV13 and TRBJ2-2, is AAGVIQSPRHLIKEKRETATLKCYPIPRHDTVYWYQQGPGQDPQFLISFYEKMQSDKGSIPDRFSAQQFSDYHSELNMSSLELGDSALYFCASSLSPRSRSNTGELFFGEGSRLTVL.

The chain employs TRBV5-6 and TRBJ1-1; a weak D match, TRBD1 (6 bases). CDR1 and CDR2 (germline): SGHDT, YYEEEE. Trimming shortened V by 2 bases and J by 5 bases, and 13 bases separated the two germline ends. This CDR3 spans 14 amino acids. The CDR3 DNA sequence: TGTGCCAGCAGCTTCTTCAGGGGTAGGACTGAAGCTTTCTTT. Its protein product is CASSFFRGRTEAFF.

This sequence joins TRBV5-1 and TRBJ2-1; D unclear. The CDR3 length is 17 residues. The ends were cut back, 4 bases at V and 7 bases at J, with 24 bases in the middle. Germline CDR1 reads SGHRS; CDR2 reads YFSETQ. CDR3 DNA sequence: TGCGCCAGCAGCCCGTCAGCGTGGGCCCTCCTTGAGAATGAGCAGTTCTTC. Protein product: CASSPSAWALLENEQFF. Variable domain in full (rest from reference TRBV5-1 and TRBJ2-1): KAGVTQTPRYLIKTRGQQVTLSCSPISGHRSVSWYQQTPGQGLQFLFEYFSETQRNKGNFPGRFSGRQFSNSRSEMNVSTLELGDSALYLCASSPSAWALLENEQFFGPGTRLTVL.

Sample share makes this clone medium-sized. Other DNA sequences from this sample encode an identical CDR3 as well. V and J are TRBV5-1 and TRBJ2-5; D is undetermined. The CDR3 loop spans 11 amino acids. Germline CDR1 SGHRS, CDR2 YFSETQ. The V gene lost 2 bases and the J gene lost 1 base, with 0 bases spanning the gap. The CDR3 DNA follows: TGCGCCAGCAGCTTCCAAGAGACCCAGTACTTC. It translates to CASSFQETQYF.

The chain carries TRBV5-1 and TRBJ2-7, with 11 bases lining up with TRBD2. V lost 3 bases and J lost 3; bases outside the gene matches: 2. Germline CDR1 SGHRS, CDR2 YFSETQ. The CDR3 spans 14 residues. CDR3 loop: CASSSGLAVYEQYF. CDR3 nucleotides: TGCGCCAGCAGCTCGGGACTAGCGGTCTACGAGCAGTACTTC.

V gene TRBV29-1 combines with J gene TRBJ2-5; 7 nucleotides match TRBD1. V trimming: 4 bases; J trimming: 2 bases; junction bases outside the gene matches: 7. The CDR3 is 14 amino acids. Germline V lookup: CDR1 SQVTM, CDR2 ANQGSEA. CDR3 sequence reads: CSVGSGTVQETQYF. The CDR3 DNA follows: TGCAGCGTTGGGTCCGGGACAGTTCAAGAGACCCAGTACTTC.

This clone is medium-sized (0.01 to 0.1%) within its sample. The rearrangement links TRBV7-8 to TRBJ1-5; D ambiguous. CDR1 is SGHVS, CDR2 FQNEAQ, per germline. Trimming took 5 bases from V and 6 from J, leaving 11 bases between them. This CDR3 has 13 amino acids. This CDR3 is CASSPPGGQPQHF. CDR3 nucleotides: TGTGCCAGCAGCCCCCCGGGTGGTCAGCCCCAGCATTTT.

The chain couples TRBV5-1 to TRBJ2-7; D possibly corresponds to TRBD1 (7 bases). This CDR3 region has 15 residues. Germline-derived CDR1 and CDR2 are SGHRS and YFSETQ. The germline V and J ends were trimmed by 2 bases and 2 bases, with 14 bases remaining between them. The DNA for the CDR3 is TGCGCCAGCAGCTTCTATGCAGGGGGGACCTACGAGCAGTACTTC. It specifies CASSFYAGGTYEQYF. The full variable domain, rest sourced from reference TRBV5-1 and TRBJ2-7, is KAGVTQTPRYLIKTRGQQVTLSCSPISGHRSVSWYQQTPGQGLQFLFEYFSETQRNKGNFPGRFSGRQFSNSRSEMNVSTLELGDSALYLCASSFYAGGTYEQYFGPGTRLTVT.

V and J are TRBV21-1 and TRBJ1-2; the table names TRBD1, a call not compared with the DNA. TRBV21-1 is an annotated pseudogene. The CDR3 has 14 residues. This CDR3 is CASSSLDRSYGYTF. The CDR3 coding sequence is TGTGCCAGCAGCTCCCTAGACAGGTCCTATGGCTACACCTTC.

The chain carries TRBV27 and TRBJ2-1, with 10 bases lining up with TRBD2. Germline V gene lookup returns CDR1 MNHEY and CDR2 SMNVEV (reference sequence). After removal of 6 bases from V and 7 bases from J, the junction contained 21 bases not matched to a gene. This CDR3 region has 19 residues. Here the CDR3 DNA reads TGTGCCAGCAGCCGGATCGGTGTCTTGGCTAGCGGGAGTATTAATGAGCAGTTCTTC. Encoded protein: CASSRIGVLASGSINEQFF.

Details on this clone: The same CDR3 can be traced to other DNA sequences in this sample. V gene TRBV15 combines with J gene TRBJ1-4, with D unclear. The V and J ends lost 0 bases and 8 bases respectively, with 7 bases between them. CDR3 size: 13 residues. The germline CDR1 and CDR2 sequences are LNHNV and YYDKDF (reference sequence). CDR3 nucleotides: TGTGCCACCAGCAGAGACCTTGGGGAAAAACTGTTTTTT. This encodes CATSRDLGEKLFF.

V and J are TRBV18 and TRBJ2-3; D call uncertain. This CDR3 contains 15 residues. Looked up from germline, CDR1 is KGHSH and CDR2 is LQKENI. Trimming took off 2 bases at V and 0 bases at J, with 9 bases between the two ends. Written as DNA, the CDR3 is TGTGCCAGCTCACCAAGGCTGACTAGCACAGATACGCAGTATTTT. Translated: CASSPRLTSTDTQYF.